The present T cell receptor beta chain was sequenced within a study of blood T cell repertoires in COVID-19. Study-level information: The origin of the acute and convalescent COVID-19 samples was the United States, Italy and Spain. T cells, B-cell-depleted T cells, or PBMCs provided the cDNA or gDNA that served as material.

Per the original data handling: Counts of nucleated cells, estimated from reference gene primer amplification, were obtained. Profiled with immunoSEQ multiplex PCR; TCRdb holds only in-frame clones, not every one. V and J calls and clone size are given by that table; D and trimming were obtained from the DNA. This table holds about 210,000 clones, 84% found once. This CDR3 comprises 16 residues. CDR1 and CDR2 from the germline V gene are MDHEN and SYDVKM. J gave up 3 bases and V 6 bases, and 11 bases lay outside the gene matches. The receptor was derived from a man between 35 and 55 years old who had recovered from COVID-19. The J gene is TRBJ1-2, the V gene TRBV28; 9 bases align to TRBD1. Sequencing was performed on peripheral blood. CDR3 loop: CASSPGTGYLYYGYTF. The CDR3 DNA reads TGTGCCAGCAGCCCTGGGACAGGGTATTTATACTATGGCTACACCTTC.